This TCR beta chain is from a study of CXCR3-negative and CXCR3-positive naive CD8 T cells. Turning to the study itself: Each library gave roughly 1.4 +/- 0.3 million of roughly 140 million TRB reads.

In germline, CDR1 is MDHEN, CDR2 SYDVKM. This CDR3 has 14 residues. Points on this clonotype: What it binds is not known.

Libraries of TRB cDNA were made by 5' RACE and carried UMIs. From its re-call of the 5' RACE reads, TCRdb lists each CDR3 protein once, without DNA. The sample includes about 150,000 distinct CDR3 sequences. CD45RO-CCR7+CD27+CD95- expression identified naive CD8+ T cells. Study outcomes and limitations: More hydrophobic TRB CDR3s were found in CXCR3-positive naive cells than in CXCR3-negative naive cells. Similar levels of surface CD5 were seen between naive subsets; TCR strength was inferred from TRB CDR3 properties. Diversity in memory CD8+ cells fell much lower than the comparably high levels seen in both naive subsets.

The chain has TRBV28 and TRBJ2-3; TCRdb's D call of TRBD1 is untestable without DNA. The TCR sequence derives from a human donor in good health. Some clones in this sample may be carry-over from other donors' samples. What was sequenced was naive CXCR3+ CD8+ T cells from blood. Described subset: CD45RO-CCR7+CD27+CD95- naive CD8+ T cells expressing CXCR3 (TNR3+). CDR3 sequence reads: CASSSQGVGDTQYF.